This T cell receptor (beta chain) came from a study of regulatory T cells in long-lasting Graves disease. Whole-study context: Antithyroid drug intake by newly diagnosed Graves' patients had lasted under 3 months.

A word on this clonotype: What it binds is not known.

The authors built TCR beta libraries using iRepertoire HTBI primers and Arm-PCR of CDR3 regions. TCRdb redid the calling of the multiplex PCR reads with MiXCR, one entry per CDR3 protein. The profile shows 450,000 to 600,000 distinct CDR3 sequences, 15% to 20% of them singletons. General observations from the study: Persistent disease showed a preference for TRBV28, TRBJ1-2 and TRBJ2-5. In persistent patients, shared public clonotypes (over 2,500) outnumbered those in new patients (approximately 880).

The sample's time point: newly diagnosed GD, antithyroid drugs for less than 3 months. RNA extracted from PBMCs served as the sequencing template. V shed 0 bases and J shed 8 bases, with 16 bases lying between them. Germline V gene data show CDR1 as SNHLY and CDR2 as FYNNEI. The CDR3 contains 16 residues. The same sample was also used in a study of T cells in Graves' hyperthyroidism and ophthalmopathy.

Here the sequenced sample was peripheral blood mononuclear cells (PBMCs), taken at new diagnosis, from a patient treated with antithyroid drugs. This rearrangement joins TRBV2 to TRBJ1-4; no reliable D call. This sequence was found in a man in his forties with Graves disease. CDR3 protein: CASSEAQTVTIEKLFF. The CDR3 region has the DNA TGTGCCAGCAGTGAAGCGCAAACAGTCACGATCGAAAAACTGTTTTTT.